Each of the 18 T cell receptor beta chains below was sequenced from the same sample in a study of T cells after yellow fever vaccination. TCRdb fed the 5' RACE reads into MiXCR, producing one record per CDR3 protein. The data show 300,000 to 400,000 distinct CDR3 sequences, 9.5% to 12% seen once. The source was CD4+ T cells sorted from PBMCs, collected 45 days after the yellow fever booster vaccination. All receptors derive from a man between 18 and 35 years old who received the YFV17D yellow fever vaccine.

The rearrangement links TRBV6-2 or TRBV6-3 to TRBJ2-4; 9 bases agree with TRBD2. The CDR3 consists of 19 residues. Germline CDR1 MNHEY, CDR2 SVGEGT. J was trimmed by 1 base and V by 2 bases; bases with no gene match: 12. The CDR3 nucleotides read TGTGCCAGCAGTTACCCTAGCGGGGCCCATTATGGGGCCAAAAACATTCAGTACTTC. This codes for CASSYPSGAHYGAKNIQYF.

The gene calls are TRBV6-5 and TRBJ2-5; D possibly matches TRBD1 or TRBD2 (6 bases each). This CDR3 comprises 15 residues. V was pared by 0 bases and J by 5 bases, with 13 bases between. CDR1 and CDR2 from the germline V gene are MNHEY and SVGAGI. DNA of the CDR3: TGTGCCAGCAGTTACTCCGGGCAGGGGAGGGAGACCCAGTACTTC. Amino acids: CASSYSGQGRETQYF.

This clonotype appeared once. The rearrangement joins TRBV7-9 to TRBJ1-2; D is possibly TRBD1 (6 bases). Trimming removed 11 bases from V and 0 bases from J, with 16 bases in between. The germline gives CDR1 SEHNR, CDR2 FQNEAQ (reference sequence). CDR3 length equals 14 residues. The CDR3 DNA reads TGTGCCGTGGGCGGGGACAATTCTAACTATGGCTACACCTTC. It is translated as CAVGGDNSNYGYTF.

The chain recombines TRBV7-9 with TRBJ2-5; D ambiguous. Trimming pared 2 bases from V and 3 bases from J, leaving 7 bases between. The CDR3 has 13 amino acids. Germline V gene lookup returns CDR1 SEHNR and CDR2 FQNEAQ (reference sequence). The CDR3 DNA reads TGTGCCAGCAGCTTATCCGGCGAAGAGACCCAGTACTTC. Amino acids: CASSLSGEETQYF.

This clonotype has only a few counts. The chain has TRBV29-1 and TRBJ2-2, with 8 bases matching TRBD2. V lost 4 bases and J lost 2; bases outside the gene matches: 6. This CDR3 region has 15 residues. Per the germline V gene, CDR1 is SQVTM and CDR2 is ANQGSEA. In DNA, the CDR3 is TGCAGCGTTGCAAAGACTAGCGCAAACACCGGGGAGCTGTTTTTT. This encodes CSVAKTSANTGELFF.

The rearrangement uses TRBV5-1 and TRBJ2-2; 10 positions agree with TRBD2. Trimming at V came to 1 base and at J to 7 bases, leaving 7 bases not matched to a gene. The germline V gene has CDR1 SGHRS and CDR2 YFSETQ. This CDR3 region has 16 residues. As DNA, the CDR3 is TGCGCCAGCAGCTTGCCCCTAGCGGGGGACTTCGGGGAGCTGTTTTTT. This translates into CASSLPLAGDFGELFF. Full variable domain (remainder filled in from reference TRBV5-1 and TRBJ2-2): KAGVTQTPRYLIKTRGQQVTLSCSPISGHRSVSWYQQTPGQGLQFLFEYFSETQRNKGNFPGRFSGRQFSNSRSEMNVSTLELGDSALYLCASSLPLAGDFGELFFGEGSRLTVL.

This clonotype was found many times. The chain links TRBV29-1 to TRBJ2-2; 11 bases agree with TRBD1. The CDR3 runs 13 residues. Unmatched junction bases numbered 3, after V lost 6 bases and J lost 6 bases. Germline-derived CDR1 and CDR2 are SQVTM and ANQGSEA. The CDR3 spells CSVGTGGPGELFF. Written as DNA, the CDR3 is TGCAGCGTGGGGACAGGGGGTCCCGGGGAGCTGTTTTTT.

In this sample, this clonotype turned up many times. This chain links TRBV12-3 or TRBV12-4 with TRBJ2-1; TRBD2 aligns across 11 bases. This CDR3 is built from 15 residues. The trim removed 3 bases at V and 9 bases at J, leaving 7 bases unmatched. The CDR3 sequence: CASSFRLAGLGEQFF. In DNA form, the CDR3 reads TGTGCCAGCAGTTTCAGACTAGCGGGACTAGGTGAGCAGTTCTTC.

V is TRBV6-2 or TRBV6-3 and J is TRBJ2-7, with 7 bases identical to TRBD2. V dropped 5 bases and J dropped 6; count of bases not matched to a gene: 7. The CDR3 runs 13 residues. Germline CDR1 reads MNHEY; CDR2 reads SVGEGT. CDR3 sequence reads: CASSRSGVLEQYV. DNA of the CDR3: TGTGCCAGCAGTAGGAGCGGGGTCCTCGAGCAGTACGTC.

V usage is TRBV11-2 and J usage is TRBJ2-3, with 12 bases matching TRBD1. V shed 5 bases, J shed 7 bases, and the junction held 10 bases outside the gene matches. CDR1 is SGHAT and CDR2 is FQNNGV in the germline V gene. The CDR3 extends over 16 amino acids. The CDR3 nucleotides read TGTGCCAGCAGCCCACCCGGGACAGGGGGCGCGTATACGCAGTATTTT. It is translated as CASSPPGTGGAYTQYF. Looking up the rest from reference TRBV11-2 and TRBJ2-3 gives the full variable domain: EAGVAQSPRYKIIEKRQSVAFWCNPISGHATLYWYQQILGQGPKLLIQFQNNGVVDDSQLPKDRFSAERLKGVDSTLKIQPAKLEDSAVYLCASSPPGTGGAYTQYFGPGTRLTVL.

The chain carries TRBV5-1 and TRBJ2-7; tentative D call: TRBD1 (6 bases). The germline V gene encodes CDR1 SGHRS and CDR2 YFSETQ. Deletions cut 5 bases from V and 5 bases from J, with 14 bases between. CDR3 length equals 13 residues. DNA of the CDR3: TGCGCCAGCAGGGGGGCCAACGAGGACGAGCAGTACTTC. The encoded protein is CASRGANEDEQYF.

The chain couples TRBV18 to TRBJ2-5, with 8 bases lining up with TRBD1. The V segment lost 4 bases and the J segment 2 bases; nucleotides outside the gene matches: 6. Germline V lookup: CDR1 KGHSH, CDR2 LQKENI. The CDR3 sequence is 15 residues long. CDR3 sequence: CASSRGTGRQETQYF. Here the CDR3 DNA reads TGTGCCAGCTCACGCGGGACAGGCCGACAAGAGACCCAGTACTTC.

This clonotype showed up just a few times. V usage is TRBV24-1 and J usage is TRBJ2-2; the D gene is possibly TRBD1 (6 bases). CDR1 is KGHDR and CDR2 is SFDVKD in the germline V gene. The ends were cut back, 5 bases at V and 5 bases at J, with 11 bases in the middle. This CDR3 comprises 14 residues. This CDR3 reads CATSGQGKTGELFF. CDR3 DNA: TGTGCCACCAGTGGCCAGGGGAAAACCGGGGAGCTGTTTTTT.

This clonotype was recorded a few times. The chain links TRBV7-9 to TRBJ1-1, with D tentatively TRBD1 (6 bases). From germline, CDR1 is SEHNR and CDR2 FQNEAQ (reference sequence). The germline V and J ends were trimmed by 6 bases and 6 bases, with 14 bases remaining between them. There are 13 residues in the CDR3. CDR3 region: CASSSGAVAEAFF. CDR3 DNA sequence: TGTGCCAGCAGTTCAGGGGCGGTAGCTGAAGCTTTCTTT.

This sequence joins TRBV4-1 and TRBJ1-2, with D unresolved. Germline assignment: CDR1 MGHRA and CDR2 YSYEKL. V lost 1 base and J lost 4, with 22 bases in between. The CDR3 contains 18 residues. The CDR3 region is CASSQAGGRGRRGYGYTF. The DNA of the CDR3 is TGCGCCAGCAGCCAAGCGGGAGGGAGAGGGCGACGGGGCTATGGCTACACCTTC.

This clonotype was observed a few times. This chain's CDR3 is CSGAILGQQQETQYF. In DNA, the CDR3 is TGCAGTGGGGCCATCCTCGGACAGCAACAAGAGACCCAGTACTTC. The chain has TRBV20-1 and TRBJ2-5; a weak D match, TRBD1 (6 bases). This CDR3 has 15 residues. Germline CDR1 is DFQATT and CDR2 is SNEGSKA (reference sequence). Trimming left V 7 bases short and J 2 bases short, with 20 bases between.

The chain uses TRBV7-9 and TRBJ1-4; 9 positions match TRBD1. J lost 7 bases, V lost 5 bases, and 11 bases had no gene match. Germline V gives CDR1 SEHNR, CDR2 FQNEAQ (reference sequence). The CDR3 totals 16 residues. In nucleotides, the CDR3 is TGTGCCAGCAGCGCCCACCGGGACAGGGCCGGTGAAAAACTGTTTTTT. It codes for CASSAHRDRAGEKLFF. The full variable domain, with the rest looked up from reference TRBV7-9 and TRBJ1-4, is DTGVSQNPRHKITKRGQNVTFRCDPISEHNRLYWYRQTLGQGPEFLTYFQNEAQLEKSRLLSDRFSAERPKGSFSTLEIQRTEQGDSAMYLCASSAHRDRAGEKLFFGSGTQLSVL.

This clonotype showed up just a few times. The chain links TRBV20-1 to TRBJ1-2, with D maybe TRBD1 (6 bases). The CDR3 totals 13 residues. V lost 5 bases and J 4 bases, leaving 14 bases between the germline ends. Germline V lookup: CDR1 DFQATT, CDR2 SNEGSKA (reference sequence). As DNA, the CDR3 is TGCAGTGCTCCGAAGAGGGGGGGCTATGGCTACACCTTC. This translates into CSAPKRGGYGYTF.